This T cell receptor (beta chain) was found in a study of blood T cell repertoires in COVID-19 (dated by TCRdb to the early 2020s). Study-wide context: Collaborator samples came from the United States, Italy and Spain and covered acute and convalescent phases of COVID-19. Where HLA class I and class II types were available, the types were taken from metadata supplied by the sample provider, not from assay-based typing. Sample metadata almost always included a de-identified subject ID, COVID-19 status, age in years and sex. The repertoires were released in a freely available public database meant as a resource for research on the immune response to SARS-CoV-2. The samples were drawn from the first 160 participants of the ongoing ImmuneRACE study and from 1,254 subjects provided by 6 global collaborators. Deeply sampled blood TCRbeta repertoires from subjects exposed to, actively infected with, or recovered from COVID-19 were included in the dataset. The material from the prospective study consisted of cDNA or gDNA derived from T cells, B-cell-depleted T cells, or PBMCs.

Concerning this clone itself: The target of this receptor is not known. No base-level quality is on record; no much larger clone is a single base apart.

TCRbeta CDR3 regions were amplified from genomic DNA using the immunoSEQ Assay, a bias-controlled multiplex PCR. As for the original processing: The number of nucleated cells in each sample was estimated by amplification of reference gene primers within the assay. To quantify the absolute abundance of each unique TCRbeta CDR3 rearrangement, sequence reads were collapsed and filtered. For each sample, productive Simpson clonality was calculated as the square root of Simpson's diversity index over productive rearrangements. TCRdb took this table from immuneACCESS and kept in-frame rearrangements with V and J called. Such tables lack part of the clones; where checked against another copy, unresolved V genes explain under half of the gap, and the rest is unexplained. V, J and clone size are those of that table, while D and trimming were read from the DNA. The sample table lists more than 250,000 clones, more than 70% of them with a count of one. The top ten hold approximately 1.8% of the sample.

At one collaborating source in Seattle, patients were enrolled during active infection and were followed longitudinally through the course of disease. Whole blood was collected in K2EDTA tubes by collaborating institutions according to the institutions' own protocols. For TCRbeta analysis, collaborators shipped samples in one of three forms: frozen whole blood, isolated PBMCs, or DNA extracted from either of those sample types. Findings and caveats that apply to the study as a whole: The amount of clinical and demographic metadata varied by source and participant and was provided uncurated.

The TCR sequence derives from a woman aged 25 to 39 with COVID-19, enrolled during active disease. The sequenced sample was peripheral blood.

The CDR3 region reads CASSSLLIGGEETQYF. The DNA sequence is as follows: TGTGCCAGCAGCTCCCTTCTTATCGGGGGGGAAGAGACCCAGTACTTC. The rearranged chain carries TRBV6-6 and TRBJ2-5, with TRBD2 matching 8 junction bases. The CDR3 starts with the cysteine, ends with the phenylalanine, and has 16 residues. The entry retains the CDR3 DNA only, 48 bases that are in frame from base 1. V is pruned by 6 bases and J by 3 bases, leaving 12 bases of the junction without a gene match. As encoded in the germline V gene (reference sequence), CDR1 is MNHNY while CDR2 is SVGAGI.